In this sample, the clone carrying this TCR beta chain turned up many times. Its cognate antigen is unknown. The read terminates 3 residues ahead of where the CDR3 ends, so the germline J gene completes it. This sample is drawn from a study of T cell clonality in common variable immunodeficiency. General observations from the study: Reportedly, TCR beta sequences from common variable immunodeficiency showed fewer deletions and N-nucleotide insertions.

V gave up 5 bases and J gave up 2 bases; unmatched junction bases: 3. Germline values: CDR1 SGHVS, CDR2 FNYEAQ. The CDR3 covers 14 residues. Patients and controls were mostly of Caucasian heritage. Some clones are missing from TCRdb's copy, which holds only in-frame ones; the method was immunoSEQ multiplex PCR. The data show around 81,000 clones, none appearing only once, with around 0.82% held by the ten largest. The material sequenced was peripheral blood mononuclear cells. This TCR was recovered from a person aged 18-70 years in good health. The chain carries TRBV7-6 and TRBJ1-3; TRBD1 agrees at 7 bases. CDR3 sequence reads: CASSPGTAGNTIYF. The sequenced part of the CDR3 DNA is TGTGCCAGCAGCCCCGGGACAGCTGGAAACACC.